Below are 8 T cell receptor beta chains sequenced from a single sample in a study of lung T cells in sarcoidosis with Löfgren's syndrome. TCRdb fed the reads into MiXCR, producing one record per CDR3 protein. The table records about 19,000 distinct CDR3 sequences, roughly 20% of them present only once. Sequenced material: CD4+ T cells from PBMCs. These receptors were taken from a human donor with sarcoidosis (Löfgren's syndrome or another form), or a control subject (not recorded which).

At least ten counts were recorded for this clonotype. The CDR3 is CAISESGLNYGYTF. CDR3 DNA sequence: TGTGCCATCAGTGAGTCTGGACTTAACTATGGCTACACCTTC. V is TRBV10-3 and J is TRBJ1-2; no reliable D call. Germline lookup yields CDR1 ENHRY and CDR2 SYGVKD. The CDR3 extends over 14 amino acids. V dropped 0 bases and J dropped 1 base, with 6 bases sitting between them.

As concerns this clonotype: This may come from a read error, since a much larger clone is one base off. The chain carries TRBV20-1 and TRBJ1-6, with D perhaps matching TRBD1 (5 bases). Germline lookup yields CDR1 DFQATT and CDR2 SNEGSKA (reference sequence). The CDR3 consists of 13 residues. CDR3 sequence: CNASGRDNSPLHF. DNA for the CDR3: TGCAATGCTTCGGGACGGGATAATTCACCCCTCCACTTT.

This clonotype was observed many times. V and J are TRBV7-9 and TRBJ2-3; D is unclear. The V end lost 11 bases, the J end lost 3 bases, and 9 bases lay between the germline ends. Germline CDR1 and CDR2: SEHNR and FQNEAQ (reference sequence). The CDR3 consists of 11 residues. CDR3 residues: CACTLTDTQYF. The CDR3 DNA follows: TGTGCCTGCACCTTAACAGATACGCAGTATTTT.

This clonotype was detected ten times or more. J is TRBJ1-5 and V is TRBV5-4; D possibly corresponds to TRBD1 (5 bases). In germline, CDR1 is SGHNT, CDR2 YYREEE (reference sequence). This CDR3 spans 16 amino acids. The V and J ends lost 0 bases and 5 bases respectively, with 15 bases between them. In DNA form, the CDR3 reads TGTGCCAGCAGCTTGGATGGTGGGACGGTAGATCAGCCCCAGCATTTT. It is translated as CASSLDGGTVDQPQHF.

As concerns this clonotype: This sequence may be a read error, since a much larger clone differs from it by one base. V usage is TRBV12-3 or TRBV12-4 and J usage is TRBJ1-5; TRBD1 matches 7 bases. This CDR3 spans 15 amino acids. The CDR3 DNA sequence: TGTGCCAGCACCCAGGGGGTCGGGGAGAATCAGCCCCATCATTTT. As protein: CASTQGVGENQPHHF.

This clonotype was counted many times. This rearrangement joins TRBV19 to TRBJ2-3; 9 nucleotides agree with TRBD1. Trimming took 7 bases from V and 0 from J; bases not matched to a gene: 2. The CDR3 length is 14 residues. Germline assignment: CDR1 LNHDA and CDR2 SQIVND (reference sequence). The CDR3 sequence is CASNTGGSTDTQYF. CDR3 nucleotides: TGTGCCAGTAACACAGGGGGCAGCACAGATACGCAGTATTTT. Supplemented by reference TRBV19 and TRBJ2-3, the full variable domain reads DGGITQSPKYLFRKEGQNVTLSCEQNLNHDAMYWYRQDPGQGLRLIYYSQIVNDFQKGDIAEGYSVSREKKESFPLTVTSAQKNPTAFYLCASNTGGSTDTQYFGPGTRLTVL.

There are many counts of this clonotype. The rearrangement uses TRBV10-2 and TRBJ2-1; maybe TRBD2 (7 bases). This CDR3 is 17 amino acids long. V lost 0 bases, J lost 2 bases, and 14 bases lay in between. CDR1 and CDR2 from the germline V gene are WSHSY and SAAADI. The CDR3 reads CASSESGGRAAYNEQFF. The CDR3 DNA is TGCGCCAGCAGTGAGTCCGGGGGGCGAGCCGCCTACAATGAGCAGTTCTTC.

This clonotype was seen at least ten times. The V call is TRBV20-1, the J call TRBJ1-1; 8 bases line up with TRBD1. CDR3 length equals 14 residues. V was clipped by 4 bases and J by 2 bases; unmatched bases: 6. Germline loops: CDR1 DFQATT, CDR2 SNEGSKA (reference sequence). CDR3 DNA sequence: TGCAGTGCTACCACAGGGGGGACAAACACTGAAGCTTTCTTT. Its translation is CSATTGGTNTEAFF.